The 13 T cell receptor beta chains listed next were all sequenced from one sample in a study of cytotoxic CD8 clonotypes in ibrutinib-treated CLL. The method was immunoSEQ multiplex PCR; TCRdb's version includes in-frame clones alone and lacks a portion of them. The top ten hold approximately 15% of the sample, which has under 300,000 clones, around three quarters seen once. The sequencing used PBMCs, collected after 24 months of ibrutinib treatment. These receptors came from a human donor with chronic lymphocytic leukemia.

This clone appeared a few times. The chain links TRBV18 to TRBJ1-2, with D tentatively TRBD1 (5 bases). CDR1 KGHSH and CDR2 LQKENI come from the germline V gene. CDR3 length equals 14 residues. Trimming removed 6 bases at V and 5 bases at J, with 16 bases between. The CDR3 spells CASSQAGLAYGYTF. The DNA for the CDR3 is TGTGCCAGCTCCCAAGCGGGGCTGGCGTATGGCTACACCTTC. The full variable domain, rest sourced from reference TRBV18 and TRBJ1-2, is NAGVMQNPRHLVRRRGQEARLRCSPMKGHSHVYWYRQLPEEGLKFMVYLQKENIIDESGMPKERFSAEFPKEGPSILRIQQVVRGDSAAYFCASSQAGLAYGYTFGSGTRLTVV.

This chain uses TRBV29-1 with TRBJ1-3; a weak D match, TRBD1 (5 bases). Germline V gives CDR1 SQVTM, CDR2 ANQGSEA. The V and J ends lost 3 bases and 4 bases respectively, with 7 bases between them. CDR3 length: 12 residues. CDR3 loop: CSVDEGGNTIYF. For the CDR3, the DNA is TGCAGCGTTGACGAGGGGGGAAACACCATATATTTT. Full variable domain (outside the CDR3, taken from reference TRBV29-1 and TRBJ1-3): SAVISQKPSRDICQRGTSLTIQCQVDSQVTMMFWYRQQPGQSLTLIATANQGSEATYESGFVIDKFPISRPNLTFSTLTVSNMSPEDSSIYLCSVDEGGNTIYFGEGSWLTVV.

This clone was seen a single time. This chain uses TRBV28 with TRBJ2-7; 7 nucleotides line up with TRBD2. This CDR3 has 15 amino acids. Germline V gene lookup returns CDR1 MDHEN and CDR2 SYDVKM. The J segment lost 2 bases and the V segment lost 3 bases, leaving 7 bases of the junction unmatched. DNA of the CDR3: TGTGCCAGCAGTTTTGGCCAGCGGGATACCTACGAGCAGTACTTC. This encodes CASSFGQRDTYEQYF.

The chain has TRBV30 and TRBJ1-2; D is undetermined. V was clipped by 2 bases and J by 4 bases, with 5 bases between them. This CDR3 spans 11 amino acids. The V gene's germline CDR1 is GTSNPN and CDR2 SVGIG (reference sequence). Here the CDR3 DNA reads TGTGCCTGGAGTTACAGCTATGGCTACACCTTC. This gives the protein CAWSYSYGYTF. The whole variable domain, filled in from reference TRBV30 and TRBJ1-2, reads SQTIHQWPATLVQPVGSPLSLECTVEGTSNPNLYWYRQAAGRGLQLLFYSVGIGQISSEVPQNLSASRPQDRQFILSSKKLLLSDSGFYLCAWSYSYGYTFGSGTRLTVV.

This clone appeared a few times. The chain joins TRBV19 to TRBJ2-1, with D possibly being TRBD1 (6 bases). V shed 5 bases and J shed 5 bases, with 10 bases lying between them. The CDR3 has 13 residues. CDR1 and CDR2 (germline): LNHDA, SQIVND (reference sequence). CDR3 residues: CASSVRQDNEQFF. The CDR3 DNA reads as TGTGCCAGTAGTGTGAGACAGGACAATGAGCAGTTCTTC.

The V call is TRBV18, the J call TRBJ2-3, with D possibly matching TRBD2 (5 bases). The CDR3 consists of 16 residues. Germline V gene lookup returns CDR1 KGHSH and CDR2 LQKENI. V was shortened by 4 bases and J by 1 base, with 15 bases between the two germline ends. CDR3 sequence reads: CASSLAPGIGTDTQYF. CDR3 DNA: TGTGCCAGCTCACTAGCCCCGGGGATTGGCACAGATACGCAGTATTTT.

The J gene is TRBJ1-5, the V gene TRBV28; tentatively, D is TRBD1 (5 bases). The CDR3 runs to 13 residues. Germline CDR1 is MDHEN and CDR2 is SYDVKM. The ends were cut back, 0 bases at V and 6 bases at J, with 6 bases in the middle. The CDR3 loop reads CASSLWGGQPQHF. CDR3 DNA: TGTGCCAGCAGTTTATGGGGGGGTCAGCCCCAGCATTTT.

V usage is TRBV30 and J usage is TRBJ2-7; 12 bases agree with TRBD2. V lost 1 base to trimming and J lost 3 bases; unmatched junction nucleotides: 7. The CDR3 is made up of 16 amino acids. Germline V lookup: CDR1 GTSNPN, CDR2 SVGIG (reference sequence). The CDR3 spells CAWSGASGRGGYEQYF. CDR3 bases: TGTGCCTGGAGTGGGGCTAGCGGGAGGGGTGGCTACGAGCAGTACTTC.

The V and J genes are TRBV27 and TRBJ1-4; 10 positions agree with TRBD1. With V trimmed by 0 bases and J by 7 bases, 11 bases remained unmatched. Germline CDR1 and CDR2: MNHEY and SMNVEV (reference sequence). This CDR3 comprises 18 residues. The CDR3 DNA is TGTGCCAGCAGTTTATCTGGGCTCCCGGGACAGGGGCGTGAAAAACTGTTTTTT. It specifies CASSLSGLPGQGREKLFF. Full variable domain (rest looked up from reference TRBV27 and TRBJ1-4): EAQVTQNPRYLITVTGKKLTVTCSQNMNHEYMSWYRQDPGLGLRQIYYSMNVEVTDKGDVPEGYKVSRKEKRNFPLILESPSPNQTSLYFCASSLSGLPGQGREKLFFGSGTQLSVL.

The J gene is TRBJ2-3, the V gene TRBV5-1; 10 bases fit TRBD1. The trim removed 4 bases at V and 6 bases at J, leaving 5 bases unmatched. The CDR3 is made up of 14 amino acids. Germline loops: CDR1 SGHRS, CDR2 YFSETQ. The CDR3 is CASSRQGAPDTQYF. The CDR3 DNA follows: TGCGCCAGCAGCCGACAGGGGGCGCCGGATACGCAGTATTTT.

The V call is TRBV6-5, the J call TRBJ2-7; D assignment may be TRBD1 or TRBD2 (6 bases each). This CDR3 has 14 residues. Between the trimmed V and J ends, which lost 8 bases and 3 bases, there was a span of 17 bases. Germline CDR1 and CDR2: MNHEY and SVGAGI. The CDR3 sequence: CASRGAGVVYEQYF. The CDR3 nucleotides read TGTGCCAGCCGCGGGGCAGGGGTGGTCTACGAGCAGTACTTC.

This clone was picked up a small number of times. CDR3 residues: CASSKEHPPGTPQETQYF. CDR3 nucleotides: TGTGCCAGCAGCAAGGAACACCCCCCAGGGACACCCCAAGAGACCCAGTACTTC. The chain links TRBV5-4 to TRBJ2-5, with a tentative D call TRBD1 (6 bases). The length of the CDR3 is 18 residues. Germline CDR1 reads SGHNT; CDR2 reads YYREEE (reference sequence). V lost 4 bases and J 1 base, leaving 23 bases between the germline ends.

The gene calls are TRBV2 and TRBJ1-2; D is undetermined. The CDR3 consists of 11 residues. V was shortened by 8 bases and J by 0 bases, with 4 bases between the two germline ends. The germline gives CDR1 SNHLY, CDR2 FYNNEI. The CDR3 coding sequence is TGTGCCAGCGGACCTAACTATGGCTACACCTTC. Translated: CASGPNYGYTF.